The clone carrying this TCR beta chain appeared once. Its antigen is not identified. Every patient had mismatch repair deficiency by PCR or immunohistochemistry. The data were taken from a study of PD-1 blockade in mismatch repair-deficient tumors. About the research overall: All were previously treated, progressing patients with around 12 mismatch repair-deficient cancer types. Findings of the study overall: After pembrolizumab, tumor-resident clones rose rapidly, then generally contracted before radiologic responses.

V lost 5 bases to trimming and J lost 8 bases, with 15 bases between them. The CDR3 sequence is 14 residues long. Germline loops: CDR1 SEHNR, CDR2 FQNEAQ (reference sequence). Produced via immunoSEQ multiplex PCR; TCRdb's table is partial and in-frame only. The sample comprises about 49,000 clones, 77% of which are singletons, and around 3.5% rests with the top ten. The receptor comes from an adult with mismatch repair-deficient cancer. This specimen consisted of PBMCs, obtained before pembrolizumab treatment. The chain links TRBV7-9 to TRBJ1-4; tentative D call: TRBD1 (6 bases). The CDR3 coding sequence is TGTGCCAGCAGCGAGGGGGAGGGGAGCGAAAAACTGTTTTTT. Translated: CASSEGEGSEKLFF. Complete variable domain (other parts from reference TRBV7-9 and TRBJ1-4): DTGVSQNPRHKITKRGQNVTFRCDPISEHNRLYWYRQTLGQGPEFLTYFQNEAQLEKSRLLSDRFSAERPKGSFSTLEIQRTEQGDSAMYLCASSEGEGSEKLFFGSGTQLSVL.